These 8 T cell receptor beta chains came from one sample sequenced in a study of blood T cell repertoires in COVID-19. TCRdb's copy holds only in-frame clones and misses some; the assay was immunoSEQ multiplex PCR. The data show around 94,000 clones, with around 85% seen just once and under 3.5% held by the top ten. Sample: peripheral blood. These receptors were collected from a man between 45 and 60 years old with acute or convalescent COVID-19.

The V call is TRBV28, the J call TRBJ2-7, with 7 bases identical to TRBD1. This CDR3 is 14 amino acids long. The V and J ends lost 5 bases and 6 bases, in that order; junction bases with no gene match: 10. The germline gives CDR1 MDHEN, CDR2 SYDVKM. CDR3 nucleotides: TGTGCCAGCAGTCCTCGGCAGGGGGTAGGCGAGCAGTACTTC. It yields the protein CASSPRQGVGEQYF.

The CDR3 sequence is CASSELGTDYGYTF. The CDR3 DNA reads TGTGCCAGCAGTGAATTGGGGACAGACTATGGCTACACCTTC. This chain links TRBV25-1 with TRBJ1-2, with TRBD1 identical over 7 bases. The CDR3 runs to 14 residues. CDR1 and CDR2 from the germline V gene are MGHDK and SYGVNS. V lost 1 base, J lost 3 bases, and 2 bases stayed unmatched.

This chain links TRBV18 with TRBJ2-3; 12 nucleotides match TRBD2. V lost 4 bases and J lost 1; bases outside the gene matches: 3. CDR3 length: 16 amino acids. CDR1 and CDR2 from the germline V gene are KGHSH and LQKENI. The CDR3 sequence is CASSLSSGGGTDTQYF. Written as DNA, the CDR3 is TGTGCCAGCTCACTCTCTAGCGGGGGGGGCACAGATACGCAGTATTTT.

This chain uses TRBV6-4 with TRBJ1-5, with D hard to call. CDR1 and CDR2 (germline): MRHNA, SNTAGT. Trimming took 4 bases from V and 7 from J, leaving 17 bases between them. The CDR3 extends over 15 amino acids. CDR3 sequence reads: CASSGSDGRGQPQHF. CDR3 in DNA: TGTGCCAGCAGTGGATCGGACGGGCGGGGACAGCCCCAGCATTTT.

The chain is built from TRBV7-2 and TRBJ2-7, with 12 bases matching TRBD2. Looked up from germline, CDR1 is SGHTA and CDR2 is FQGNSA. With 5 bases clipped from V and 4 bases from J, the junction kept 3 bases outside the gene matches. This CDR3 is 14 amino acids long. CDR3: CASSRTSGEYEQYF. The CDR3 bases are TGTGCCAGCAGCCGGACTAGCGGGGAGTACGAGCAGTACTTC.

The rearrangement uses TRBV5-1 and TRBJ1-4; TRBD1 matches at 8 bases. The CDR3 has 13 amino acids. From germline, CDR1 is SGHRS and CDR2 YFSETQ. The V gene end was trimmed by 7 bases and the J gene end by 5 bases; junction bases not matched to a gene: 4. The CDR3 region has the DNA TGCGCCAGCTACCGACAGGGGAATGAAAAACTGTTTTTT. Protein sequence: CASYRQGNEKLFF.

This clone was found once. The V gene is TRBV7-6, the J gene TRBJ2-1, with D perhaps TRBD2 (6 bases). Germline values: CDR1 SGHVS, CDR2 FNYEAQ. Trimming shortened V by 2 bases and J by 4 bases, and 12 bases separated the two germline ends. The CDR3 sequence is 15 residues long. The DNA for the CDR3 is TGTGCCAGCAGCTTATGGGACGGGGGATACAATGAGCAGTTCTTC. Translation: CASSLWDGGYNEQFF.

This sequence joins TRBV4-3 and TRBJ2-7, with 12 bases identical to TRBD2. J gave up 3 bases and V 0 bases, and 0 bases lay outside the gene matches. Germline V lookup: CDR1 LGHNA, CDR2 YSLEER. This CDR3 spans 15 amino acids. DNA of the CDR3: TGCGCCAGCAGCCAAGAGACTAGCGGGGGCTACGAGCAGTACTTC. Its protein product is CASSQETSGGYEQYF.